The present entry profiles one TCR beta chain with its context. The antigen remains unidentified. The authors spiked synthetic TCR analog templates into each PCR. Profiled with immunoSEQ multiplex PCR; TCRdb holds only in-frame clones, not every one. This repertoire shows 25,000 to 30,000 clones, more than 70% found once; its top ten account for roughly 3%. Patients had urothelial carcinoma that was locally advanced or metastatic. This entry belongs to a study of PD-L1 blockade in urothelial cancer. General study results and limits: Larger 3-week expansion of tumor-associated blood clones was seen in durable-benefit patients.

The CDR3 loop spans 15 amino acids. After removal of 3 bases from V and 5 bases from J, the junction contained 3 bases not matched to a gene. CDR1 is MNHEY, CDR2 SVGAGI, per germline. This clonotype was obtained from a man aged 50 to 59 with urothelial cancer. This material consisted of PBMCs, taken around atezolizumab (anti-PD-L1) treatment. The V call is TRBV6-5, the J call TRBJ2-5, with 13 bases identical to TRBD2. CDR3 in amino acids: CASSYGLAGVETQYF. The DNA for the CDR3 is TGTGCCAGCAGTTATGGACTAGCGGGGGTGGAGACCCAGTACTTC.